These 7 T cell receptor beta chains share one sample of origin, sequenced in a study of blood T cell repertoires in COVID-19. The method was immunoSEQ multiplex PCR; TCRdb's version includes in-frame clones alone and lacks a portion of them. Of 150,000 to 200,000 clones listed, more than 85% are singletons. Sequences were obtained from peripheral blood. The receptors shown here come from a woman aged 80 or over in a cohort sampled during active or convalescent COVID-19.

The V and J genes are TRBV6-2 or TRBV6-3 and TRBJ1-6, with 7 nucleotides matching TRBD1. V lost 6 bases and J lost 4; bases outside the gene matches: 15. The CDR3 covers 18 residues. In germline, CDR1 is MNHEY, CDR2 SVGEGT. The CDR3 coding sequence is TGTGCCAGCAGCAACGGGCCCGGGACAGAAACTTATAATTCACCCCTCCACTTT. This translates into CASSNGPGTETYNSPLHF.

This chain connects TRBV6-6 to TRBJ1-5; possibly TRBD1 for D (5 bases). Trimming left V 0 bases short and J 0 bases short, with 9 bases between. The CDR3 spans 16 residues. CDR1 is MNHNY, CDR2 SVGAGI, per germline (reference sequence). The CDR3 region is CASSYSGGSSNQPQHF. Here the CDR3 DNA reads TGTGCCAGCAGTTACTCCGGGGGGTCTAGCAATCAGCCCCAGCATTTT.

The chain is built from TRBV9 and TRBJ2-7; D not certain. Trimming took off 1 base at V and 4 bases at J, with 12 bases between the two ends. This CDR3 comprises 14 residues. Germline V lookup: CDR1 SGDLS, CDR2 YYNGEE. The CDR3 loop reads CASSVPPHLYEQYV. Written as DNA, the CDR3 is TGTGCCAGCAGCGTACCTCCGCACCTATACGAGCAGTACGTC.

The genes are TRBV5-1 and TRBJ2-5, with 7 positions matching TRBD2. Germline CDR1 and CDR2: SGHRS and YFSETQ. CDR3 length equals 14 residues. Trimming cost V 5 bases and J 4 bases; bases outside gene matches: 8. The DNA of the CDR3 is TGCGCCAGCAGACTTTCGGGGGGAGCAGAGACCCAGTACTTC. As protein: CASRLSGGAETQYF.

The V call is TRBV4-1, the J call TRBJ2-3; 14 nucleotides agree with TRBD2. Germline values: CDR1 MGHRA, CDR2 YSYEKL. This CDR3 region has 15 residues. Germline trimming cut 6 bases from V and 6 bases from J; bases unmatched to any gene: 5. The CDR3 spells CASRATSGGADTQYF. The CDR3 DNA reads TGCGCCAGCAGGGCGACTAGCGGGGGGGCGGATACGCAGTATTTT.

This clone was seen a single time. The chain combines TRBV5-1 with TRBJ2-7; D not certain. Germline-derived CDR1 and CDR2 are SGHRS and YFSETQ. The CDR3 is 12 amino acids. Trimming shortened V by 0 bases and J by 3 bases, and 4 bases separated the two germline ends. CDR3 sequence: CASSLVGYEQYF. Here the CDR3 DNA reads TGCGCCAGCAGCTTGGTCGGCTACGAGCAGTACTTC.

The CDR3 loop reads CASSRVVGLSTDTQYF. CDR3 DNA sequence: TGTGCCAGCAGCCGGGTGGTGGGTCTTAGCACAGATACGCAGTATTTT. The V and J genes are TRBV5-6 and TRBJ2-3; D uncertain. V lost 4 bases to trimming and J lost 0 bases, with 15 bases between them. Germline CDR1 reads SGHDT; CDR2 reads YYEEEE. This CDR3 has 16 residues. The full variable domain, in which reference TRBV5-6 and TRBJ2-3 provide the parts outside the CDR3, is DAGVTQSPTHLIKTRGQQVTLRCSPKSGHDTVSWYQQALGQGPQFIFQYYEEEERQRGNFPDRFSGHQFPNYSSELNVNALLLGDSALYLCASSRVVGLSTDTQYFGPGTRLTVL.